This entry concerns a single TCR beta chain. This clone was recorded once. Its recognized antigen is unknown. No clone much larger than this one lies a single base away; base qualities are absent. The CDR3 regions of human TCRbeta chains were analyzed by immunosequencing. In the paper's pipeline: Repertoire TCRs were checked for matches against a reference library of SARS-CoV-2-specific TCRs that had been generated using the MIRA antigen-specificity platform. Breadth meant the fraction of unique TCRs that were SARS-CoV-2-associated, whereas depth meant the fraction of total T cells that were SARS-CoV-2-associated. Each spike-specific TCR was assigned to its reactive spike region and to a CD4 or CD8 class using the MIRA data. Log10-transformed breadth and depth values were compared by one-way ANOVA with Sidak's multiple comparisons tests. TCRdb stores this immuneACCESS table with in-frame sequences only. Part of the clones is absent; in the studies checked, under half of the shortfall reflects unresolved V genes, and no reason is known for the rest. The D gene and trimming were derived from the DNA, and the V and J assignments and clone size from that table. The sample table holds 95,000 to 100,000 clones, of which around 87% were seen once. Roughly 10% of the sample comes from the top ten.

The data belong to a study of T cell responses to AZD1222 COVID-19 vaccine (dated by TCRdb to the early 2020s). With regard to the full study: A total of about 230 trial participants underwent TCR sequencing, of whom 207 received two doses of AZD1222 and around 25 received two doses of the MenACWY control vaccine. Trial participants were enrolled by age into 18-55, 56-69 and 70-plus year subgroups, with about 150, 28 and 57 TCR-sequenced participants respectively. What the research found in general, with its limitations: In the small 56-69-year group, the increase in depth fell short of significance, most likely because of low power. Conclusions about previously exposed vaccinees were limited because only a handful of AZD1222 recipients were SARS-CoV-2 seropositive at baseline. Because no samples from the day 14 peak response were available, repertoires could be characterized only after the peak T cell response. Vaccine-associated CD4 TCRs spanned the whole spike protein, with dominant responses in regions 160-218 and 743-854. After two AZD1222 doses, both the breadth and the depth of spike-specific TCRs were significantly higher than at day 0 and than in MenACWY recipients. Nearly half of unique spike-specific TCRs reportedly recognized epitopes outside regions mutated in the B.1.351 and B.1.1.7 variants. Most participants were white British and females outnumbered males, and the authors suggested that clonal diversity may have been underestimated.

From a lookup of the germline V gene, CDR1 and CDR2 are SGDLS and YYNGEE. The CDR3 holds 17 amino acids from the cysteine to the phenylalanine. The DNA shown is the 51-base CDR3, in frame from base 1. After removal of 4 bases from V and 3 bases from J, the junction retains 5 bases not matched to a gene. The time point label, as the study defines it: about 28 days (+/-7) after the second vaccine dose. AZD1222 recipients with second doses at about 4 weeks or about 12 weeks were pooled, because spike-specific TCR depth and breadth did not differ between schedules. Vaccinee samples came from UK trials COV001 and COV002, including a single-blind randomized controlled phase 2/3 trial of AZD1222 (ChAdOx1 nCoV-19) in healthy adults. For TCRbeta chain sequencing, PBMC samples from trial participants were taken at day 0 and at day 28 after the second dose.

The source material was peripheral blood, sampled 28 days after the second AZD1222 dose. The clonotype was recovered from an adult who received the AZD1222 COVID-19 vaccine. Recombination connected TRBV9 to TRBJ2-3; 16 bases in between match TRBD2. The encoded CDR3 is CASSSGTSGRVTDTQYF. The DNA sequence reads TGTGCCAGCAGCTCCGGGACTAGCGGGAGGGTAACAGATACGCAGTATTTT.